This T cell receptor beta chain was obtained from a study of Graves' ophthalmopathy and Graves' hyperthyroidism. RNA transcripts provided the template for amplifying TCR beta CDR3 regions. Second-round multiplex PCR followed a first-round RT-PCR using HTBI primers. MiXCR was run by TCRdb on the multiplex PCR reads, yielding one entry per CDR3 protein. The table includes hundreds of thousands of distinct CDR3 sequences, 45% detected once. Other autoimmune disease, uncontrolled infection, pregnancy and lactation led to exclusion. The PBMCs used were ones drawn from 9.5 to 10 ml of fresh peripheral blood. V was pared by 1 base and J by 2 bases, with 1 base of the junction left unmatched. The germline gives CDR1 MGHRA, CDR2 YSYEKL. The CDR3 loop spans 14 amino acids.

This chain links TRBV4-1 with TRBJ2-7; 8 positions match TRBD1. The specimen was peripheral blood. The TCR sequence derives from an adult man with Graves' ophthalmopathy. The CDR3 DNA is TGCGCCAGCAGCCAAGGGACAGGGACCTACGAGCAGTACTTC. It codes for CASSQGTGTYEQYF.